The T cell receptor beta chain described here comes from a study of T cell responses to AZD1222 COVID-19 vaccine. The CDR3 spans 14 residues. Germline assignment: CDR1 SGHTS and CDR2 YDEGEE. The germline V and J ends were trimmed by 0 bases and 2 bases, with 6 bases remaining between them. In regard to this clone: What it recognizes is unknown.

The assay was immunoSEQ multiplex PCR, and TCRdb's table has in-frame clones only and misses some. Counted here are under 170,000 clones, more than 80% occurring once; the ten biggest clones make up under 4%. Second-dose intervals of approximately 4 or approximately 12 weeks were pooled. Overall study results and limits: Following two doses of AZD1222, Spike-specific TCR breadth and depth rose. Clonal diversity may have been underestimated in mostly white British donors.

The TCR originated in an adult who received the AZD1222 COVID-19 vaccine. The rearrangement uses TRBV5-8 and TRBJ2-1; D unclear. The sample here was peripheral blood, taken 28 days after the second AZD1222 dose. CDR3 region: CASSLAGPYNEQFF. In DNA form, the CDR3 reads TGTGCCAGCAGCTTGGCTGGTCCCTACAATGAGCAGTTCTTC.